Presented here are 4 T cell receptor beta chains from one specimen sequenced in a study of T cell responses to AZD1222 COVID-19 vaccine. Clones were sequenced by immunoSEQ multiplex PCR, and TCRdb holds only the in-frame ones, with some missing. The data contain more than 100,000 clones, over 70% of them singletons. Sequencing was performed on peripheral blood, taken on day 0 of AZD1222 vaccination. All receptors come from an adult in good health.

The chain has TRBV20-1 and TRBJ2-4; D remains ambiguous. The V end was cut by 3 bases, the J end by 8 bases, with 5 bases between. There are 10 residues in the CDR3. From germline, CDR1 is DFQATT and CDR2 SNEGSKA (reference sequence). Here the CDR3 reads CSARWDIQYF. The DNA of the CDR3 is TGCAGTGCTAGGTGGGACATTCAGTACTTC.

The chain carries TRBV25-1 and TRBJ2-5; tentative D call: TRBD1 (7 bases). The V gene lost 5 bases and the J gene lost 7 bases, with 26 bases spanning the gap. Germline CDR1 MGHDK, CDR2 SYGVNS. The CDR3 is 17 amino acids. The CDR3 region has the DNA TGTGCCAGCAGTCCCGACCGCGGGACAGCTAAGAGCGTGACCCAGTACTTC. Its protein product is CASSPDRGTAKSVTQYF. The full variable domain, completed using reference TRBV25-1 and TRBJ2-5, is EADIYQTPRYLVIGTGKKITLECSQTMGHDKMYWYQQDPGMELHLIHYSYGVNSTEKGDLSSESTVSRIRTEHFPLTLESARPSHTSQYLCASSPDRGTAKSVTQYFGPGTRLLVL.

This chain joins TRBV6-1 and TRBJ2-3; D gene ambiguous. CDR1 and CDR2 from the germline V gene are MNHNS and SASEGT. V was pared by 2 bases and J by 8 bases, with 20 bases between. The length of the CDR3 is 16 residues. Written as DNA, the CDR3 is TGTGCCAGCAGTGAAATAGGGTCATCGCAGTGGGGTACGCAGTATTTT. Protein sequence: CASSEIGSSQWGTQYF.

The V and J genes are TRBV14 and TRBJ1-2, with D uncertain. Trimming removed 0 bases from V and 7 bases from J, with 15 bases in between. Germline CDR1 reads SGHDN; CDR2 reads FVKESK. The CDR3 totals 15 residues. As DNA, the CDR3 is TGTGCCAGCAGCCAAGACTCGGGGTACGGTAGTGGCTACACCTTC. Protein: CASSQDSGYGSGYTF.